This T cell receptor beta chain was captured in a study of early stage breast cancer tumors. As for the study in general: Most invasive tumors, about 70% of the 16, were ER+/PR+/HER2-.

Tumor samples used roughly 17-55 mg of diced tissue. Per the germline V gene, CDR1 is MDHEN and CDR2 is SYDVKM. Trimming at V came to 6 bases and at J to 2 bases, leaving 12 bases not matched to a gene. The CDR3 length is 17 residues. Using immunoSEQ multiplex PCR, the repertoire was profiled, and TCRdb retains in-frame clones only, with some absent. The sample consists of fewer than 9,000 clones, around 60% of them appearing once. The specimen sequenced was breast tumor tissue. This receptor was identified in a person between 65 and 79 years old with breast cancer. The rearrangement joins TRBV28 to TRBJ2-1; 8 bases align to TRBD1. In DNA form, the CDR3 reads TGTGCCAGCAGACGGGATCCAGGGGGCGTTACCTACAATGAGCAGTTCTTC. Its protein is CASRRDPGGVTYNEQFF.